Included here is one T cell receptor (beta chain) sequence, with context. This CDR3 has 14 residues. V was trimmed by 2 bases and J by 7 bases, leaving 14 bases between them. CDR1 is MNHEY, CDR2 SVGAGI, per germline. This sample is drawn from a study of blood T cell repertoires in COVID-19. Clones were read by immunoSEQ multiplex PCR, and TCRdb kept only the in-frame ones, dropping some. The data contain approximately 58,000 clones, 85% to 95% of them singletons. The gene calls are TRBV6-5 and TRBJ1-1, with D perhaps matching TRBD1 (6 bases). The sequencing input was peripheral blood. This receptor was obtained from a human donor in a cohort sampled during active COVID-19. The chain's CDR3 is CASSYLLTRGEAFF. CDR3 in DNA: TGTGCCAGCAGTTACCTTCTGACCAGGGGTGAAGCTTTCTTT.